The rows below give T cell receptor beta chains drawn from one sample of a study of tumor and adjacent non-tumor tissue in lung cancer. MiXCR, run by TCRdb on the multiplex PCR reads, gives a single entry per CDR3 protein. Among roughly 75,000 distinct CDR3 sequences listed, around four fifths were seen once. Material: lung tumor tissue. These receptors were collected from a woman between 45 and 65 years old with non-small cell lung cancer. CDR3s include the opening cysteine and the closing phenylalanine or tryptophan. A D gene is named only where the DNA matches it firmly. Not all rows give a size; the values are once, few, many and, for expanded clones, a class.

j_gene,v_gene,abundance,d_gene,CDR3aa,CDR3nt
TRBJ2-7,TRBV11-2,once,.,CVSSLETSGEQYF,TGTGTCAGCAGCTTAGAGACTAGTGGGGAGCAGTACTTC
TRBJ2-3,TRBV29-1,.,.,CSVLARTVMQYF,TGCAGCGTTCTGGCACGGACAGTTATGCAGTATTTT
TRBJ2-3,TRBV20-1,many,TRBD2,CSAPTKAGGTQYF,TGCAGTGCTCCCACCAAAGCGGGAGGCACGCAGTATTTT
TRBJ2-1,TRBV28,.,.,CASSLNSYNEQFF,TGTGCCAGCAGTTTGAACTCCTACAATGAGCAGTTCTTC
TRBJ1-4,TRBV6-5,once,.,CASTRTGNGRLFF,TGTGCTAGCACCCGCACTGGGAATGGAAGACTGTTTTTT
TRBJ2-7,TRBV7-9,.,.,CASSGPGVGEQYF,TGTGCCAGCAGCGGGCCCGGCGTGGGGGAGCAGTACTTC
TRBJ2-5,TRBV13,.,.,CASSLDYF,TGTGCCAGCAGCTTGGATTACTTC
TRBJ2-1,TRBV11-2,.,.,CVSSFDSADNEQFF,TGTGTCAGCAGCTTTGATAGTGCCGACAATGAGCAGTTCTTC
TRBJ2-1,TRBV6-5,.,TRBD2,CARSYLGLADEQFF,TGTGCCAGGAGTTACCTGGGACTAGCCGATGAGCAGTTCTTC
TRBJ2-1,TRBV15,.,.,CAISSSVFNEQFF,TGTGCCATCAGCAGTTCGGTATTTAATGAGCAGTTCTTC
TRBJ2-7,TRBV10-3,once,TRBD1,CVIRAEDRGNYEQYF,TGTGTCATCAGGGCGGAGGACAGGGGGAACTACGAGCAGTACTTC
TRBJ1-2,TRBV12-3/TRBV12-4,.,.,CTSSLPQVNYGYTF,TGTACTAGCAGTTTGCCTCAGGTTAACTATGGCTACACCTTC
TRBJ2-7,TRBV20-1,once,TRBD2,CSTGRPGLASYEQYF,TGTAGTACTGGCAGACCGGGACTAGCGAGCTACGAGCAGTACTTC
TRBJ2-4,TRBV4-1,many,.,CASSQEGGGSSAKNIQYF,TGCGCCAGCAGCCAAGAAGGGGGGGGAAGTAGCGCCAAAAACATTCAGTACTTC
TRBJ2-2,TRBV4-1,.,.,CASSQGIGGDIGELLF,TGCGCCAGCAGCCAAGGGATAGGGGGAGACATCGGGGAGCTGTTGTTT
TRBJ1-5,TRBV11-2,.,.,CASNLGGYSQPQRF,TGTGCCAGCAACTTAGGAGGGTACAGTCAGCCCCAGCGTTTT
TRBJ2-7,TRBV11-2,.,.,CVSSLAGTCGKEQYF,TGTGTCAGCAGCTTGGCCGGGACATGTGGGAAAGAGCAGTACTTC
TRBJ2-1,TRBV2,.,.,CACSEIKAFYNEQFF,TGTGCCTGCAGTGAAATTAAAGCATTCTACAATGAGCAGTTCTTC
TRBJ2-1,TRBV11-2,.,TRBD1,CTSNSLAGTAMQFF,TGTACCAGCAACTCTCTTGCCGGGACAGCAATGCAGTTCTTC
TRBJ2-3,TRBV20-1,.,.,CSARDLLRGSTNTQYF,TGCAGTGCTAGAGACCTCCTCCGGGGCTCCACAAATACGCAGTATTTT
TRBJ2-7,TRBV29-1,.,.,CSMLRTWGGYEQYF,TGCAGCATGCTCAGGACATGGGGCGGGTACGAGCAGTACTTC
TRBJ2-2,TRBV6-4,many,.,CASSDSKEGDTGELFF,TGTGCCAGCAGTGACTCGAAGGAGGGGGACACCGGGGAGCTGTTTTTT
TRBJ2-5,TRBV29-1,.,.,CSVEGGGVPRDETQYF,TGCAGTGTTGAAGGAGGTGGAGTGCCCCGAGATGAGACCCAATACTTC
TRBJ1-2,TRBV4-1,.,.,CATSQASGPANYGYTF,TGCGCTACCAGCCAAGCTTCAGGACCGGCCAACTATGGCTACACCTTC
TRBJ1-1,TRBV7-3,few,.,CASNRTMNTEAFF,TGTGCCAGCAACCGAACGATGAACACTGAAGCTTTCTTT
TRBJ2-7,TRBV4-2,.,.,CASRNKTYEQYF,TGTGCCAGCAGGAACAAGACCTACGAGCAATACTTC
TRBJ1-1,TRBV12-3/TRBV12-4,.,.,CASSPTGNIEAFF,TGTGCCAGCAGTCCCACAGGTAACATTGAAGCTTTCTTT
TRBJ2-7,TRBV11-2,.,.,CAGSLHSSGRLREQYF,TGTGCCGGCAGCCTACACTCCAGTGGGAGACTTAGAGAGCAGTACTTC
TRBJ1-2,TRBV11-2,once,.,CASSLLSGGDSGTF,TGTGCCAGCAGCTTACTTAGCGGCGGGGATTCGGGCACCTTC
TRBJ2-7,TRBV11-1,.,.,CTSSYSRGQRGAEQYF,TGTACCAGTAGCTATTCCAGGGGGCAGCGGGGGGCCGAGCAGTACTTC
TRBJ2-5,TRBV11-3,.,.,CASSVGVEEAQCF,TGTGCCAGCAGCGTTGGTGTGGAAGAGGCCCAGTGCTTC
TRBJ1-5,TRBV4-1,.,.,CACSQDIPPRVLRPQHF,TGCGCCTGCAGCCAAGATATTCCCCCCAGGGTACTTCGGCCCCAGCATTTT
TRBJ2-5,TRBV20-1,.,.,CSALLRETQYF,TGCAGTGCTTTACTCAGAGAGACCCAGTACTTC
TRBJ2-5,TRBV29-1,.,.,CSVTGIEGLGETQYF,TGCAGCGTCACCGGGATAGAGGGTTTGGGGGAGACCCAGTACTTC
TRBJ2-3,TRBV29-1,.,TRBD2,CSVDGGRVLRTDTQYF,TGCAGCGTTGATGGCGGGAGGGTACTGAGGACAGATACGCAGTATTTT
TRBJ2-7,TRBV4-1,.,TRBD2,CTSSQQAGLDYEQYF,TGCACCAGCAGCCAGCAAGCGGGACTCGATTACGAGCAGTACTTC
TRBJ2-1,TRBV7-8,medium-sized,.,CASSLAGRWQFF,TGTGCCAGCAGCTTAGCGGGGCGGTGGCAGTTCTTC
TRBJ1-1,TRBV20-1,few,.,CSARDLANTEAFF,TGCAGTGCTAGAGATTTGGCTAACACTGAAGCTTTCTTT
TRBJ1-2,TRBV30,many,.,CAWSGQVYGYTF,TGTGCCTGGAGTGGACAGGTGTATGGCTACACCTTC
TRBJ2-5,TRBV29-1,.,.,CTIGSGDETQYF,TGCACTATCGGTAGCGGAGATGAGACCCAGTACTTC
TRBJ2-3,TRBV7-8,.,.,CASSLGGRPAGTDTQYF,TGTGCCAGCAGCTTAGGGGGTAGACCAGCGGGCACTGATACGCAGTATTTT
TRBJ2-1,TRBV10-1,.,.,CASSRGRDSNEQFF,TGCGCCAGCAGTCGGGGCAGGGATAGCAATGAGCAGTTCTTC
TRBJ2-5,TRBV7-9,.,.,CASSFMTREIQYF,TGTGCCAGCAGCTTCATGACACGAGAGATCCAGTACTTC
TRBJ1-1,TRBV29-1,.,TRBD1,CNVDADRVDTEAFF,TGCAATGTTGACGCGGACAGGGTCGACACTGAAGCTTTCTTT